This record covers a single T cell receptor (beta chain). Its cognate antigen is unknown. CDR3 length: 14 amino acids. V shed 4 bases and J shed 5 bases, with 15 bases lying between them. CDR1 is SGHNT and CDR2 is YYREEE in the germline V gene (reference sequence). The data were taken from a study of T-cell reconstitution after alpha-beta-depleted transplantation in children. General study findings and limits: The authors attributed T-cell counts and diversity one year after transplant mostly to newly produced T cells. Diversity of TCRbeta at day 60 was high in some patients, arising from surviving recipient T cells and thymic progenitors.

Unique molecular identifiers were used in preparing the TCRbeta library. MiXCR, run by TCRdb on the PCR reads, gives a single entry per CDR3 protein. The table lists some 450,000 distinct CDR3 sequences, over 40% of them singletons. The material sequenced was PBMCs, taken before TCRalphabeta/CD19-depleted stem cell transplant. The V call is TRBV5-4, the J call TRBJ2-5; D is uncertain. This clonotype originated in a girl between 2 and 10 years old with aplastic anemia, due to receive a stem cell transplant. The CDR3 loop reads CASSIGSSSETQYF. The CDR3, as DNA: TGTGCCAGCAGCATAGGATCGTCGTCGGAGACCCAGTACTTC.